These 14 T cell receptor beta chains were all obtained from the same sample, sequenced in a study of T cells after yellow fever vaccination. TCRdb processed the 5' RACE reads anew with MiXCR; each CDR3 protein has one entry. The table shows some 420,000 distinct CDR3 sequences, with roughly a sixth occurring only once. The specimen was PBMCs, collected before the yellow fever booster vaccination. The receptors come from a man between 18 and 29 years old who received the YFV17D yellow fever vaccine.

This chain joins TRBV7-8 and TRBJ2-2, with D possibly being TRBD1 or TRBD2 (5 bases each). Germline V gene sequence: CDR1 SGHVS, CDR2 FQNEAQ. The CDR3 runs to 13 residues. V dropped 4 bases and J dropped 4 bases, with 7 bases sitting between them. The CDR3: CASSWDLTGELFF. The CDR3 DNA follows: TGTGCCAGCAGCTGGGACCTCACCGGGGAGCTGTTTTTT.

This rearrangement joins TRBV5-1 to TRBJ2-3; D uncertain. CDR3 length equals 16 residues. Between the trimmed V and J ends, which lost 4 bases and 2 bases, there was a span of 17 bases. Germline CDR1 is SGHRS and CDR2 is YFSETQ. CDR3 bases: TGCGCCAGCAGCCTTCCCGCCGAAGGCCACACAGATACGCAGTATTTT. This gives the protein CASSLPAEGHTDTQYF.

The sample holds a few counts of this clonotype. The chain recombines TRBV20-1 with TRBJ1-1, with TRBD1 matching 7 bases. The CDR3 contains 15 residues. CDR1 is DFQATT and CDR2 is SNEGSKA in the germline V gene (reference sequence). Trimming removed 6 bases from V and 4 bases from J; junction bases left unmatched: 14. CDR3 nucleotides: TGCAGTGCCCCGGGGGGGGCCCAGGGGGGCACTGAAGCTTTCTTT. Protein: CSAPGGAQGGTEAFF.

CDR3 in DNA: TGTGCCAGCAGCCACCGGGCAGATACGCAGTATTTT. It encodes CASSHRADTQYF. The chain has TRBV7-8 and TRBJ2-3; no reliable D call. Germline V gives CDR1 SGHVS, CDR2 FQNEAQ. V was shortened by 5 bases and J by 4 bases, with 7 bases between the two germline ends. The CDR3 spans 12 residues.

This clonotype turned up a few times. The rearrangement uses TRBV12-3 or TRBV12-4 and TRBJ2-7; D call uncertain. The ends were cut back, 5 bases at V and 2 bases at J, with 19 bases in the middle. This CDR3 is built from 16 residues. The DNA of the CDR3 is TGTGCCAGCAGTCCCGGCAGTATCCCTGTCACCTACGAGCAGTACTTC. It encodes CASSPGSIPVTYEQYF.

There are a few counts of this clonotype. The genes are TRBV4-1 and TRBJ2-7, with D uncertain. CDR3 length equals 14 residues. Germline lookup yields CDR1 MGHRA and CDR2 YSYEKL. The V and J ends lost 4 bases and 3 bases respectively, with 13 bases between them. CDR3 in amino acids: CASSRDLGFYEQYV. For the CDR3, the DNA is TGCGCCAGCAGCCGGGATCTGGGATTCTACGAGCAGTACGTC.

This clonotype was observed a handful of times. The chain is built from TRBV19 and TRBJ1-4, with D perhaps TRBD1 (5 bases). This CDR3 has 12 amino acids. Germline values: CDR1 LNHDA, CDR2 SQIVND (reference sequence). Trimming took off 7 bases at V and 11 bases at J, with 14 bases between the two ends. The CDR3 region is CASMRVPGKLFF. CDR3 coding DNA: TGTGCCAGTATGCGCGTCCCAGGGAAACTGTTTTTT.

The genes are TRBV9 and TRBJ2-5; D is perhaps TRBD1 or TRBD2 (5 bases each). Germline V CDR1 and CDR2: SGDLS, YYNGEE. The CDR3 consists of 13 residues. The V and J ends lost 0 bases and 10 bases respectively, with 13 bases between them. The CDR3 DNA is TGTGCCAGCAGCGTAGATGAGAGGGGTGGCCAGTACTTC. It translates to CASSVDERGGQYF.

The chain combines TRBV7-2 with TRBJ2-3, with D perhaps TRBD1 (5 bases). The V gene lost 3 bases and the J gene lost 4 bases, with 14 bases spanning the gap. CDR3 length: 15 amino acids. Germline loops: CDR1 SGHTA, CDR2 FQGNSA. CDR3 sequence: CASSFLQGLADTQYF. CDR3 nucleotides: TGTGCCAGCAGCTTTCTTCAGGGTCTAGCAGATACGCAGTATTTT.

This clonotype was seen a handful of times. The rearrangement joins TRBV12-3 or TRBV12-4 to TRBJ2-2; unclear D gene. The CDR3 is 12 amino acids. Trimming took 7 bases from V and 1 from J, leaving 4 bases between them. CDR3: CASTENTGELFF. The CDR3 DNA sequence: TGTGCCAGCACCGAGAACACCGGGGAGCTGTTTTTT.

This clonotype was seen at least ten times. This chain joins TRBV7-6 and TRBJ2-5; no firm D call. The CDR3 loop spans 13 amino acids. The germline gives CDR1 SGHVS, CDR2 FNYEAQ. The V end was cut by 5 bases, the J end by 3 bases, with 10 bases between. This CDR3 is CASSVNTKETQYF. The CDR3 DNA sequence: TGTGCCAGCAGCGTAAATACCAAAGAGACCCAGTACTTC.

This clonotype was seen more than once but under ten times. This sequence joins TRBV6-5 and TRBJ2-3; the D call may be TRBD1 or TRBD2 (6 bases each). The V end was cut by 6 bases, the J end by 4 bases, with 14 bases between. Germline values: CDR1 MNHEY, CDR2 SVGAGI. CDR3 length: 14 amino acids. In DNA form, the CDR3 reads TGTGCCAGCAGATTCCCGGGGGCAGCAGATACGCAGTATTTT. It translates to CASRFPGAADTQYF.

The V call is TRBV20-1, the J call TRBJ2-2; 9 nucleotides align to TRBD1. The CDR3 extends over 17 amino acids. With 0 bases clipped from V and 0 bases from J, the junction kept 5 bases outside the gene matches. CDR1 DFQATT and CDR2 SNEGSKA come from the germline V gene (reference sequence). The CDR3 DNA reads TGCAGTGCTAGAGATTTTACAGGGGGCGCGAACACCGGGGAGCTGTTTTTT. Amino acid sequence: CSARDFTGGANTGELFF.

In its sample, this clonotype was seen a few times. The J gene is TRBJ2-3, the V gene TRBV24-1, with TRBD2 as a possible D gene (5 bases). In germline, CDR1 is KGHDR, CDR2 SFDVKD. V shed 6 bases and J shed 3 bases, with 15 bases lying between them. This CDR3 spans 15 amino acids. The CDR3 coding sequence is TGTGCCACCAGTACCGCAAAGGGCGGGACAGATACGCAGTATTTT. Protein sequence: CATSTAKGGTDTQYF.